A selection of T cell receptor beta chains follows, all from one sample in a study of T cells in Graves' hyperthyroidism and ophthalmopathy. TCRdb fed the multiplex PCR reads into MiXCR, producing one record per CDR3 protein. The sample includes 600,000 to 850,000 distinct CDR3 sequences, around 20% seen only once; the top ten take 16%. Sequenced input: blood. These receptors came from a woman aged 45-65 years with Graves' hyperthyroidism that later progressed to Graves' ophthalmopathy. The CDR3 runs from the conserved cysteine through the conserved F or W. A D gene is named only where the DNA matches it firmly. Expanded clones are given a class, and other clones once, few, many or no size at all.

-,TRBJ2-3,TRBV12-3/TRBV12-4,many,TGTGCCAGCAGTTTAAGAGAAGGCACGCAGTATTTT,CASSLREGTQYF
-,TRBJ1-1,TRBV12-3/TRBV12-4,many,TGTGCCAGCAGCGCGCCAGGGGTTGTGAACACTGAAGCTTTCTTT,CASSAPGVVNTEAFF
-,TRBJ1-4,TRBV15,few,TGTGCCACCAGTGAGAGGGGAGGTGAAAAACTGTTTTTT,CATSERGGEKLFF
-,TRBJ2-1,TRBV7-2,few,TGTGCCAGCAGCTTAGGGAGTAGGGGTTCCTACAATGAGCAGTTCTTC,CASSLGSRGSYNEQFF
TRBD2,TRBJ2-7,TRBV12-3/TRBV12-4,many,TGTGCCAGCAGTTCCACCCGGACTAGCGGGGGGTACGAGCAGTACTTC,CASSSTRTSGGYEQYF
TRBD1,TRBJ2-1,TRBV18,-,TGTGCCAGCTCACCTTGGGACAGGGACTCCTACAATGAGCAGTTCTTC,CASSPWDRDSYNEQFF
TRBD2,TRBJ2-5,TRBV4-2,-,TGTGCCAGCAGCCAAGATTCCCGCGCTAGCGGGGGGACTCAAGAGACCCAGTACTTC,CASSQDSRASGGTQETQYF
-,TRBJ2-5,TRBV20-1,-,TGCAGTGCTAGCAGGGGAAGCCGGGAGACCCAGTACTTC,CSASRGSRETQYF
TRBD1,TRBJ1-2,TRBV20-1,-,TGCAGTGCTCCGGGACAGGACAACTATGGCTACACCTTC,CSAPGQDNYGYTF
-,TRBJ2-1,TRBV27,few,TGTGCCAGCAGTTCTCCCAAACGGGCAGGCCCTTCAGGAAATGAGCAGTTCTTC,CASSSPKRAGPSGNEQFF
TRBD2,TRBJ2-5,TRBV29-1,-,TGCAGCGTTGTTGCTGCGGGGGTAACTCAAGAGACCCAGTACTTC,CSVVAAGVTQETQYF
-,TRBJ1-4,TRBV5-1,-,TGCGCCAGCAGCTTGGGCACCGTGAATTATAATGAAAAACTGTTTTTT,CASSLGTVNYNEKLFF
-,TRBJ2-7,TRBV6-1,-,TGTGCCAGCAGTGAACCAAACCTCGGAGGCGAGCAGTACTTC,CASSEPNLGGEQYF
-,TRBJ2-7,TRBV27,-,TGTGCCAGCAGTTCGCGAGGTAGCGAGCAGTACTTC,CASSSRGSEQYF
-,TRBJ1-5,TRBV7-8,many,TGTGCCAGCAGCTTAGCGGTAGGGGGGACTCAGCCCCAGCATTTT,CASSLAVGGTQPQHF
-,TRBJ1-5,TRBV20-1,-,TGCAGTGCTAGGTTTACGGGGGTGGATAATCAGCCCCAGCATTTT,CSARFTGVDNQPQHF
-,TRBJ1-1,TRBV3-1,many,TGTGCCAGCAGCCGGGGGCTGGGGGGCGCGGGTCCCCCTGAAGCTTTCTTT,CASSRGLGGAGPPEAFF
-,TRBJ1-1,TRBV19,-,TGTGCCAGTAGTATAGGCAGGGGAGTAGACACTGAAGCTTTCTTT,CASSIGRGVDTEAFF
TRBD1,TRBJ2-2,TRBV20-1,-,TGCAGTGCTACAAGACAGGGTTTGGACACCGGGGAGCTGTTTTTT,CSATRQGLDTGELFF
-,TRBJ1-4,TRBV5-1,-,TGCGCCAGCAGCTCGGGCTTGGGGGATGAAAAACTGTTTTTT,CASSSGLGDEKLFF
-,TRBJ1-1,TRBV12-5,many,TGTGCTAGTGGTTTGGGGGGGATGAACACTGAAGCTTTCTTT,CASGLGGMNTEAFF
-,TRBJ1-3,TRBV9,-,TGTGCCAGCAGCGTAGAGGGACGAGGAAACACCATATATTTT,CASSVEGRGNTIYF
-,TRBJ1-3,TRBV6-1,few,TGTGCCAGCAGTGTGTTAGGGACTGGAAACACCATATATTTT,CASSVLGTGNTIYF
-,TRBJ2-3,TRBV7-8,many,TGTGCCAGCAGCCCCGAGGCATACCACCCCCAAATCTCGCAGTATTTT,CASSPEAYHPQISQYF
-,TRBJ1-2,TRBV10-3,-,TGTGCCATCAGTGAGTCACAGGGAGCAGATGGCTACACCTTC,CAISESQGADGYTF
-,TRBJ2-1,TRBV3-1,many,TGTGCCAGCAGCCCGCGCTGGGGGGAAGAGCAGTTCTTC,CASSPRWGEEQFF
-,TRBJ2-5,TRBV25-1,-,TGTGCCAGCAGTGCCACGGCGGGGTTCGGGGAGACCCAGTACTTC,CASSATAGFGETQYF
-,TRBJ1-5,TRBV7-2,-,TGTGCCAGCAGCTCGGCAAGACAGGAGGTCAATTATCAGCCCCAGCATTTT,CASSSARQEVNYQPQHF
TRBD1,TRBJ1-1,TRBV5-5,many,TGTGCCAGCAGGGCAGGGGGTGGAAACACTGAAGCTTTCTTT,CASRAGGGNTEAFF
TRBD1,TRBJ1-3,TRBV3-1,-,TGTGCCAGCAACCAATTATGGTCAGCGGACAGGGGAGACACCATATATTTT,CASNQLWSADRGDTIYF
-,TRBJ1-1,TRBV3-1,few,TGTGCCAGCAGCCAAGTGTCTCGGGGGAACACTGAAGCTTTCTTT,CASSQVSRGNTEAFF
-,TRBJ1-4,TRBV18,few,TGTGCCAGCTCACCGAGGCGGGACGATGAAAAACTGTTTTTT,CASSPRRDDEKLFF
-,TRBJ1-4,TRBV6-4,-,TGTGCCAGCTTCATGAGGGGACCTGGTGAAAAACTGTTTTTT,CASFMRGPGEKLFF
-,TRBJ2-7,TRBV5-1,-,TGCGCCAGCAGCCCGACTAGTTCTCGGGTCGAGCAGTACTTC,CASSPTSSRVEQYF
-,TRBJ2-7,TRBV6-1,many,TGTGCCAGCAGTTGGGTCCTACGGGGGGAGCAGTACTTC,CASSWVLRGEQYF
-,TRBJ2-4,TRBV19,-,TGTGCCAGTAGTATAGATGGGCACGGCTTGAACATTCAGTACTTC,CASSIDGHGLNIQYF
TRBD1,TRBJ1-2,TRBV30,many,TGTGCCTGGACAACAGGGGGTCATGGCTACACCTTC,CAWTTGGHGYTF
-,TRBJ2-2,TRBV6-6,few,TGTGCCAGCAGTTACTCGTTCGCGGGGATAACCGGGGAGCTGTTTTTT,CASSYSFAGITGELFF
-,TRBJ1-1,TRBV7-9,many,TGTGCCAGCAGCCTACTCGACACTGAAGCTTTCTTT,CASSLLDTEAFF
TRBD2,TRBJ2-7,TRBV10-3,few,TGTGCCATCAGAAACGGACTAGCGGGTTCCTACGAGCAGTACTTC,CAIRNGLAGSYEQYF
-,TRBJ2-5,TRBV6-1,few,TGTGCCAGCGGGGGCAGACTTGGGATGGAGACCCAGTACTTC,CASGGRLGMETQYF
-,TRBJ1-1,TRBV10-3,many,TGTGCCATCAGTGAGAAGGGATGGGCCACTGAAGCTTTCTTT,CAISEKGWATEAFF
-,TRBJ1-6,TRBV20-1,few,TGCAGTGCTAGAGTTTTGGCAGGGGATTATAATTCACCCCTCCACTTT,CSARVLAGDYNSPLHF
TRBD1,TRBJ2-7,TRBV18,many,TGTGCCAGCTCTCCGTATCCGGGACAGGGAATCTACGAGCAGTACTTC,CASSPYPGQGIYEQYF